This T cell receptor (beta chain) was obtained from a study of cytomegalovirus exposure and HLA in healthy donors. The junction had 8 bases not matched to a gene; V was cut back by 7 bases and J by 8 bases. The germline gives CDR1 MNHNS, CDR2 SASEGT. This CDR3 region has 14 residues. The PCR was carried out with 60 Vbeta primers and 13 Jbeta primers. Produced via immunoSEQ multiplex PCR; TCRdb's table is partial and in-frame only. This sample has roughly 180,000 clones, with about 75% found just once. Input material: PBMCs. This TCR came from a female donor in good health and CMV-seronegative. J is TRBJ1-4 and V is TRBV6-1; 9 nucleotides align to TRBD1. CDR3 sequence (DNA): TGTGCCAGCAACCAGGACAGGGGTTACGAAAAACTGTTTTTT. Translation: CASNQDRGYEKLFF.